The T cell receptor beta chain described here comes from a study of long-term antiretroviral therapy in people with HIV. Across the whole study: The earliest samples predate the 2015 immediate-ART recommendation by about a decade. Overall study results and limits: Transplant-donor-level diversity was not reached after ART, though diversity increased. Nothing was known about ART adherence, viral resistance or changes in therapy. Blood in the study was drawn between about 2004 and 2017, possibly under older ART regimens, which may be less effective than current ones.

Concerning this clone: Its antigen is unknown.

Germline CDR1 is MNHEY and CDR2 is SMNVEV (reference sequence). Trimming cost V 2 bases and J 3 bases, with 10 bases left between them. The CDR3 sequence is 14 residues long. The assay used was immunoSEQ (version v3.0), run at survey level. Measured with immunoSEQ multiplex PCR; TCRdb has only the in-frame clones, and not every one. The table lists 20,000 to 30,000 clones, 83% of them singletons, with 4.5% to 5.5% in the top ten. This TCR was recovered from a man between 18 and 35 years old with HIV. The specimen comprised unsorted PBMCs, sampled 3 years after starting antiretroviral therapy. The rearrangement uses TRBV27 and TRBJ1-2, with D possibly TRBD1 on 5 matching bases. CDR3 region: CASSLTGDDYGYTF. CDR3 in DNA: TGTGCCAGCAGTTTAACAGGCGACGACTATGGCTACACCTTC.